Below are 10 T cell receptor beta chains sequenced from a single sample in a study of shared clonotypes between healthy human individuals. Sequencing was performed with immunoSEQ multiplex PCR; in TCRdb, only in-frame clones are kept and a portion is missing. This table holds 2 million to 2.5 million clones, 80% to 95% found once. Sequencing was carried out using naive CD4+ T cells from PBMCs. Sample subset: CD45RA+ positively selected. The receptors derive from a man aged 18 to 29 in good health. Some clones in this sample may be carry-over from other donors' samples.

This sequence joins TRBV27 and TRBJ2-7, with D possibly being TRBD2 (5 bases). V was cut by 2 bases and J by 5 bases, with 13 bases left in between. Per germline, CDR1 MNHEY and CDR2 SMNVEV (reference sequence). The CDR3 loop spans 14 amino acids. CDR3: CASSLKLGLHEQYF. CDR3 in DNA: TGTGCCAGCAGTTTAAAACTAGGTCTCCACGAGCAGTACTTC.

The CDR3 protein is CASRPPGQAPEQYF. CDR3 DNA sequence: TGTGCCAGCAGACCGCCGGGACAGGCCCCCGAGCAGTACTTC. The rearrangement links TRBV6-1 to TRBJ2-7, with 8 positions matching TRBD1. The CDR3 is 14 residues long. V shed 6 bases, J shed 6 bases, and the junction held 10 bases outside the gene matches. The germline V gene has CDR1 MNHNS and CDR2 SASEGT.

This clone was counted a few times. The J gene is TRBJ2-2, the V gene TRBV11-2, with 8 bases fitting TRBD2. This CDR3 comprises 16 residues. With 4 bases clipped from V and 0 bases from J, the junction kept 4 bases outside the gene matches. CDR1 is SGHAT and CDR2 is FQNNGV in the germline V gene. The chain's CDR3 is CASSSRLATNTGELFF. The CDR3 DNA is TGTGCCAGCAGCTCAAGACTAGCGACGAACACCGGGGAGCTGTTTTTT.

The chain combines TRBV7-2 with TRBJ1-2, with a weak D call TRBD1 (6 bases). Per the germline V gene, CDR1 is SGHTA and CDR2 is FQGNSA. The CDR3 length is 15 residues. V dropped 6 bases and J dropped 3 bases, with 17 bases sitting between them. This chain's CDR3 is CASSPTRGRDYGYTF. The CDR3 region has the DNA TGTGCCAGCAGTCCCACCAGGGGCCGCGACTATGGCTACACCTTC.

The chain carries TRBV5-4 and TRBJ2-5, with 14 bases that match TRBD2. Losses at the gene ends were 4 bases for V and 7 bases for J; bases not matched to a gene: 18. CDR3 size: 19 residues. Germline V lookup: CDR1 SGHNT, CDR2 YYREEE (reference sequence). The CDR3 DNA reads as TGTGCCAGCAGCCTTCCCGGGACTAGCGGGAGAGGCCCTAAGCCGACCCAGTACTTC. It codes for CASSLPGTSGRGPKPTQYF.

CDR3 DNA sequence: TGTGCCACCCGAGGAAAAGCCGGGGAGCTGTTTTTT. This gives the protein CATRGKAGELFF. This rearrangement joins TRBV15 to TRBJ2-2, with D uncertain. Germline CDR1 reads LNHNV; CDR2 reads YYDKDF (reference sequence). V lost 8 bases and J 6 bases, leaving 10 bases between the germline ends. The CDR3 consists of 12 residues.

As to this clone: Different DNA sequences within this sample yield the same CDR3. The chain carries TRBV4-2 and TRBJ2-1; D gene ambiguous. V dropped 3 bases and J dropped 4 bases, with 4 bases sitting between them. In germline, CDR1 is LGHNA, CDR2 YNFKEQ. This CDR3 comprises 12 residues. The CDR3 DNA sequence: TGTGCCAGCAGCCAGCCTTACAATGAGCAGTTCTTC. It is translated as CASSQPYNEQFF.

The chain links TRBV7-2 to TRBJ2-5; unclear D gene. Trimming took 5 bases from V and 7 from J, leaving 14 bases between them. Germline-derived CDR1 and CDR2 are SGHTA and FQGNSA. This CDR3 is built from 13 residues. The CDR3 reads CASSPNPRATQYF. The DNA of the CDR3 is TGTGCCAGCAGCCCAAACCCACGGGCGACCCAGTACTTC.

The chain employs TRBV30 and TRBJ2-4, with D tentatively TRBD1 or TRBD2 (5 bases each). The CDR3 consists of 14 residues. Trimming cost V 2 bases and J 8 bases, with 16 bases left between them. CDR1 GTSNPN and CDR2 SVGIG come from the germline V gene (reference sequence). This chain's CDR3 is CAWSPDRMRDIQYF. The CDR3 bases are TGTGCCTGGAGTCCCGACAGAATGAGGGACATTCAGTACTTC.

V and J are TRBV7-9 and TRBJ1-2; D is undetermined. The CDR3 extends over 14 amino acids. Germline loops: CDR1 SEHNR, CDR2 FQNEAQ (reference sequence). Trimming removed 5 bases at V and 4 bases at J, with 14 bases between. For the CDR3, the DNA is TGTGCCAGCAGCCGAGAAACCAGGAGCTATGGCTACACCTTC. Its translation: CASSRETRSYGYTF.